This TCR beta chain was identified in a study of Ad26.COV2.S vaccination and SARS-CoV-2 variants. As for the study in general: Within the COV1001 Ad26.COV2.S trial arm, the donor was enrolled. Regarding the study as a whole: Substantial breadth in spike-specific CD8+ and CD4+ T cell responses was reportedly seen after vaccination.

Profiling relied on immunoSEQ multiplex PCR, and the TCRdb table lists in-frame clones only, not all of them. The sample includes about 460,000 clones, 80% to 90% of them seen just once. A single count supports this clone. Its cognate antigen is unknown. Treatment: some 19 received Ad26.COV2.S at low or high dose, single or two shots; 5 received placebo; per-sample allocation not given. It was on day 63 after the first vaccine or placebo injection that samples were taken. Wuhan-strain SARS-CoV-2 spike was expressed by the Ad26 vector that made up the vaccine. The CDR3 runs to 20 residues. The sequences come from peripheral blood, collected in a trial of Ad26.COV2.S vaccine versus placebo. The V gene is TRBV21-1, the J gene TRBJ2-7; the D segment call TRBD2 is taken from the table without a DNA check. TRBV21-1 is an annotated pseudogene. The sequence came from a person aged 18-65 years who received the Ad26.COV2.S COVID-19 vaccine or a placebo. The CDR3 DNA reads TGTGCCAGCAGCAAAAAAGGTGGTTACAGCGGATGCGTGGGATCGTACGAGCAGTACTTC. Protein sequence: CASSKKGGYSGCVGSYEQYF.